The clone carrying this T cell receptor beta chain was seen repeatedly, ten times or more. The antigen is unknown. These data belong to a study of metastatic and nonmetastatic thyroid tumors. Background on the study: Samples came from malignant and benign thyroid patients, and repertoires were compared across blood and tumor or nodule tissue.

The junction had 9 bases not matched to a gene; V was cut back by 1 base and J by 8 bases. CDR1 is DFQATT, CDR2 SNEGSKA, per germline (reference sequence). This CDR3 contains 15 residues. Study processing details: Clinicopathological groups differed in CDR3, with these differences serving to build a distant-metastasis classifier for papillary thyroid cancer. TCRdb re-called clones via MiXCR from the PCR reads. TCRdb's processing, not the authors', yielded these V and J calls. The top ten clones hold 2.5% to 3.5% of a sample with approximately 37,000 clones, roughly 20% of them seen once. Until they underwent thyroid surgery, no patient had received any treatment. Regarding the study as a whole: Significantly greater TCR beta diversity was reportedly found in malignant thyroid tumors than in benign nodules (in blood and tumor).

The specimen was tumor tissue. The TCR originated in a male donor with papillary thyroid cancer or a benign thyroid nodule (not recorded which). Some clones in this sample may be carry-over from other donors' samples. This chain connects TRBV20-1 to TRBJ1-4; 8 positions match TRBD1. The CDR3 DNA sequence: TGCAGTGCTAGAGGTGCCGGGACAGGACCGGAAAAACTGTTTTTT. This codes for CSARGAGTGPEKLFF.